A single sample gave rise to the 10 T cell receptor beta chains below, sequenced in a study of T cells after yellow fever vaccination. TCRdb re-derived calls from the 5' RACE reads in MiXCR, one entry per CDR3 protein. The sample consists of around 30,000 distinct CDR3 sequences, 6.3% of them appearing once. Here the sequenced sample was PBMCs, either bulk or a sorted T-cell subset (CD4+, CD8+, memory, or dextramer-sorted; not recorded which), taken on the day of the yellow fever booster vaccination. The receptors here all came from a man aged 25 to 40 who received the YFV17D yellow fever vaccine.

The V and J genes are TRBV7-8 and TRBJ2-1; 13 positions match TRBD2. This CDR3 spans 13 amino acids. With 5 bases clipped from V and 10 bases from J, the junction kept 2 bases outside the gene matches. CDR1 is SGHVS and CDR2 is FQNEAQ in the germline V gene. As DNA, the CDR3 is TGTGCCAGCAGCCTACTAGCGGGGGGGGAGCAGTTCTTC. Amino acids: CASSLLAGGEQFF.

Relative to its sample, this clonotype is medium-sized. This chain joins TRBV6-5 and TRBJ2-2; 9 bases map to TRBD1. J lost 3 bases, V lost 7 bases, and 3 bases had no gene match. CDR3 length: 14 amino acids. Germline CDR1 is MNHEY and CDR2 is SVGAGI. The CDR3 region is CASTWDRDTGELFF. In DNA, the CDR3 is TGTGCCAGCACCTGGGACAGGGACACCGGGGAGCTGTTTTTT.

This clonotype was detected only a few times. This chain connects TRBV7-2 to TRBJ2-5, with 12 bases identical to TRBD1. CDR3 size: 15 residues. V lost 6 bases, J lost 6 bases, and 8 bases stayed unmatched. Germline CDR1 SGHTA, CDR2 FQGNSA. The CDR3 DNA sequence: TGTGCCAGCAGACCGGGGGACAGGGGGCTGAAGACCCAGTACTTC. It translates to CASRPGDRGLKTQYF.

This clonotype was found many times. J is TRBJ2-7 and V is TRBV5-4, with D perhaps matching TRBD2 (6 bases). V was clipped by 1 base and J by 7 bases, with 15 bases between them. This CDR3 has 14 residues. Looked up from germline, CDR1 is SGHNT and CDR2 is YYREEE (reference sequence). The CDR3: CASSLRLGGREQYF. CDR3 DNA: TGTGCCAGCAGCTTGAGACTAGGAGGGAGGGAGCAGTACTTC.

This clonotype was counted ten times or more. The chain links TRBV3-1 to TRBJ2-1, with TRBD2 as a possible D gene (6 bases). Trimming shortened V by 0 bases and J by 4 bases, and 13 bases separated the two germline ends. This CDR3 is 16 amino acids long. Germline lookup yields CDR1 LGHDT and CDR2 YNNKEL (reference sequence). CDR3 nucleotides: TGTGCCAGCAGCCAAGATGGAGCGGAGGGGTACAATGAGCAGTTCTTC. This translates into CASSQDGAEGYNEQFF.

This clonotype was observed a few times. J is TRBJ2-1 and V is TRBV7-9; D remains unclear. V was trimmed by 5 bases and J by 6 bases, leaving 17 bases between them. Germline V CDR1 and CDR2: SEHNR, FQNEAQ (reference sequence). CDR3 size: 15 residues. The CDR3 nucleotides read TGTGCCAGCAGCCCCGACGGGTCATTTGGCAATGAGCAGTTCTTC. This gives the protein CASSPDGSFGNEQFF. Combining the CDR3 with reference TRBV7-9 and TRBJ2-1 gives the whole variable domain DTGVSQNPRHKITKRGQNVTFRCDPISEHNRLYWYRQTLGQGPEFLTYFQNEAQLEKSRLLSDRFSAERPKGSFSTLEIQRTEQGDSAMYLCASSPDGSFGNEQFFGPGTRLTVL.

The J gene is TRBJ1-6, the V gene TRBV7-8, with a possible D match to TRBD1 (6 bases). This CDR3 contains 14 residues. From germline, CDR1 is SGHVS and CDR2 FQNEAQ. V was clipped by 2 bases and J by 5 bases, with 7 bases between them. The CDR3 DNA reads TGTGCCAGCAGCTTAAGGACAGATAATTCACCCCTCCACTTT. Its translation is CASSLRTDNSPLHF.

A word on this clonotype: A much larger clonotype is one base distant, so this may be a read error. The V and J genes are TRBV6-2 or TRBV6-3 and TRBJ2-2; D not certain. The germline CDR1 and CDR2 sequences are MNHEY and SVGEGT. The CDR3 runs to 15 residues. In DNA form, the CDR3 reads TGTTCCAGCAGGAATGCTCGACAGAACACCGGGGAGCTGTTTTTT. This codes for CSSRNARQNTGELFF.

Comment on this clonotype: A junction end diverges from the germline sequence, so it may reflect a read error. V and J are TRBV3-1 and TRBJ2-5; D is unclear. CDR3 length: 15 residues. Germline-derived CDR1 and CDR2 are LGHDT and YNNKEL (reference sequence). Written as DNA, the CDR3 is TGTCCCAGCAGCCCGGGCGCGGAGATCCAAGAGACCCAGTACTTC. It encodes CPSSPGAEIQETQYF.

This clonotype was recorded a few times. Here the CDR3 reads CASSPRIVSRVANEQFF. The CDR3 bases are TGTGCCAGCAGCCCCCGAATAGTTTCGAGAGTCGCAAATGAGCAGTTCTTC. The V and J genes are TRBV11-2 and TRBJ2-1; no firm D call. Trimming took 5 bases from V and 7 from J, leaving 24 bases between them. The CDR3 loop spans 17 amino acids. The germline V gene has CDR1 SGHAT and CDR2 FQNNGV.